This TCR beta chain was sequenced for a study of shared clonotypes between healthy human individuals (TCRdb year 2020). Background for the entire study: Two women and three men aged 18 to 49 years were included in the cohort. To estimate repertoire size and how much clonotypes are shared between individuals, the study performed deep sequencing of blood TCR repertoires from about five healthy adults. For each donor, CD4 naive and CD4 memory were each given three plates, CD8 naive was given two plates, and CD8 memory was given one plate. Leukapheresis yielded between about 0.85 and 10 billion PBMCs per donor. Different laboratories and diverse techniques were used to prepare libraries and sequence TCR repertoires, to increase sequencing depth and limit assay-specific biases. The investigation overall reported the following: Sampling was restricted to blood, and TCR repertoires in tissues likely differ from the TCR repertoires found in blood. Estimated clonotype richness was generally larger for naive than for memory subsets. Compared with non-shared clonotypes, clonotypes shared by all four sorted-subset donors had higher generation probabilities. Across four donors, about 5% of naive CD4, 3% to 3.5% of naive CD8, roughly 2.2% of memory CD4, and 0.4% to 0.45% of memory CD8 clonotypes were shared. Pairwise subsampling led to the expectation that sequencing depth would affect the degree of clonotype sharing among donors. The small number of donors limited the genetic and exposure-history diversity represented. Incomplete sequencing was indicated by rarefaction of sorted-subset datasets, despite the large sequencing depth.

For the CD8 naive samples, CD45RO-negative cells were positively selected for CCR7, yielding a CD45RA+CCR7+ population from which TemRA cells were excluded. The donors were healthy, HIV-negative adults who had no recently reported acute infections or vaccinations. All donors were Caucasian adults living in Nashville, Tennessee, USA. Blood was obtained by leukapheresis, after which PBMCs were separated by Ficoll-Histopaque density gradient centrifugation and cryopreserved in liquid nitrogen vapor phase. Analytical flow cytometry was used to check the purity and quantity of each magnetically sorted T cell population. Each sorted fraction had its genomic DNA isolated and then quantified by UV absorbance on a Nanodrop 2000c. As regards this clone: Its cognate antigen has yet to be identified. No much larger clonotype is one base removed from it; base qualities were not supplied.

Using the deep immunoSEQ assay, multiplex PCR amplified TCR CDR3 regions from genomic DNA. Extracted genomic DNA from each cell subset was spread evenly across all wells of several immunoSEQ 96-well plates, with each plate serving as a replicate. For sorted subsets, each replicate PCR was loaded with roughly 0.2 ug genomic DNA, equivalent to about 30,000 T cell genomes. The purified libraries were quantified using a Qubit 3.0 fluorometer, sized with a Bioanalyzer 2100, and then quantified again using the KAPA Library Quantification kit. A separate single-read 150-cycle Illumina NextSeq 550 flow cell was used to sequence each immunoSEQ 96-well plate. On the authors' methods: Because only junctional sequences without quality scores were contained in the immunoSEQ output, filtering matching that applied to full-length reads could not be performed. Sequences were annotated with PyIR, a Python wrapper for IgBLAST v1.9, and V/J genes and CDR3 were assigned using IMGT germline references. Reads were filtered out if the reads had weak V/J assignments (E-value above 1e-6), no CDR3, stop codons, out-of-frame junctions, or ambiguous translated residues. V3J clonotypes were defined as sequences sharing the same inferred V gene, J gene, and CDR3 amino acid sequence. To compute the percentage overlap between repertoires, the number of shared unique clonotypes was divided by the size of the smaller repertoire. Repertoire richness was assessed with RTK rarefaction, the Chao1 estimator, and Recon v2.1 estimates of unobserved clonotypes. Generation probabilities were computed with OLGA for all TCRbeta clonotypes obtained by the gDNA method from four donors. In TCRdb, the immuneACCESS table is reduced to in-frame sequences with V and J assigned. These tables do not hold every clone; where another copy was compared, an unresolved V gene accounts for under half, and the others remain unexplained. V, J and clone size reflect that table, while D and trimming were determined from the DNA. This sample comprises about 2.2 million clones, just under 95% of them detected only once. The top ten clones comprise about 1.6% of the sample.

V is cut by 3 bases and J by 0 bases, and the space between the germline ends is 6 bases. Including cysteine and phenylalanine, the CDR3 has 15 amino acids. The only DNA kept is the CDR3, 45 bases in frame from the first base. The germline V gene encodes CDR1 MDHEN and CDR2 SYDVKM. Material: naive CD8+ T cells from PBMCs. The cell subset or site label here, explained by the study, means: CD45RA+CCR7+. Recombination linked TRBV28 to TRBJ2-6; no D gene can be assigned with confidence. The source of this sequence is a man aged 18-30 years in good health. Some clones in this sample may be carry-over from other donors' samples. The CDR3 in this case is CASSFPYSGANVLTF. Read as DNA, the sequence is TGTGCCAGCAGTTTCCCGTACTCTGGGGCCAACGTCCTGACTTTC.